This T cell receptor beta chain was retrieved from a study of early T cells in non-severe SARS-CoV-2 infection. Overall study context: Unsorted whole-blood RNA was sequenced in bulk, leaving chains unpaired.

Unique molecular identifiers were attached to individual cDNA molecules. TCRdb used MiXCR to reprocess the 5' RACE reads, holding one entry per CDR3 protein. The repertoire includes about 49,000 distinct CDR3 sequences, over 3.5% of them detected once, and roughly 6% sits in the top ten. This clonotype has ten or more counts. Per the germline V gene, CDR1 is SGHNT and CDR2 is YENEEA. Trimming cost V 4 bases and J 5 bases; bases outside gene matches: 6. This CDR3 comprises 15 residues. The sequence came from an adult who was a healthcare worker with PCR-confirmed SARS-CoV-2 infection or an uninfected control (not recorded which). V is TRBV11-3 and J is TRBJ2-4; 9 nucleotides line up with TRBD1. Sequencing was done on a sample of whole blood. This CDR3 is CASSSRGQGQNIQYF. As DNA, the CDR3 is TGTGCCAGCAGCTCCCGGGGACAGGGCCAAAACATTCAGTACTTC.